This TCR beta chain stems from a study of identical twins. Unique molecular identifiers were present on cDNA, and template switching added a universal primer site. MiXCR, run by TCRdb on the 5' RACE reads, gives a single entry per CDR3 protein. The sample consists of 450,000 or so distinct CDR3 sequences, 12% to 15% of them appearing once. Trimming left V 2 bases short and J 11 bases short, with 12 bases between. The CDR3 loop spans 12 amino acids. The same data also went into a second study, on yellow fever vaccine responses in identical twins. This second study says: A vaccine T cell response that seemed partly convergent and partly personalized was reported in twins.

V usage is TRBV12-3 or TRBV12-4 and J usage is TRBJ1-1; D ambiguous. Specimen: CD4+ T cells sorted from blood. The TCR comes from a woman aged 18-29 years in good health. The CDR3 DNA is TGTGCCAGCAGTTTACTATCTGGTCCCGCTTTCTTT. Its protein is CASSLLSGPAFF.